A selection of T cell receptor beta chains follows, all from one sample in a study of T cell changes during pregnancy in multiple sclerosis. Sequenced by immunoSEQ multiplex PCR; TCRdb stores in-frame clones only, minus some. The sample shows 80,000 to 95,000 clones, over 90% of them seen only once. The sample consisted of peripheral blood, taken in the second trimester of pregnancy. These receptors originate from a female donor with multiple sclerosis, enrolled in a pregnancy study. Both conserved end residues are part of each CDR3. Fields, in order: CDR3 DNA, CDR3 protein, J gene, V gene, clone size, D gene. D genes are given only for firm matches. Clone size is stated in some rows and not others, as once, few, many or a class when expanded.

cdr3_nt: TGTGCCAGCAGCACACGGACGGAGGCAGATACGCAGTATTTT; cdr3_aa: CASSTRTEADTQYF; j_call: TRBJ2-3; v_call: TRBV7-2; clone_size: .; d_call: .
cdr3_nt: TGTGCCAGTAGTCGAAGGACTATCACAGATACGCAGTATTTT; cdr3_aa: CASSRRTITDTQYF; j_call: TRBJ2-3; v_call: TRBV19; clone_size: .; d_call: .
cdr3_nt: TGTGCCAGCAGTTTATTTCCCCCCCGGACAGGGGACAGGGCCTACGAGCAGTACTTC; cdr3_aa: CASSLFPPRTGDRAYEQYF; j_call: TRBJ2-7; v_call: TRBV28; clone_size: .; d_call: TRBD1
cdr3_nt: TGTGCCAGCAGCTCGGCACAGGGTTTGAAGACCCAGTACTTC; cdr3_aa: CASSSAQGLKTQYF; j_call: TRBJ2-5; v_call: TRBV5-6; clone_size: .; d_call: .
cdr3_nt: TGTGCCAGCAGCCTAAGCGGGGGCTCAGCGTATGGCTACACCTTC; cdr3_aa: CASSLSGGSAYGYTF; j_call: TRBJ1-2; v_call: TRBV7-9; clone_size: .; d_call: .
cdr3_nt: TGTGCCAGAAAGTTTTTCACGGGACAGGGTATTAGTGATACGCAGTATTTT; cdr3_aa: CARKFFTGQGISDTQYF; j_call: TRBJ2-3; v_call: TRBV7-8; clone_size: .; d_call: TRBD1
cdr3_nt: TGTGCCAGCAGTTTAAGGAGGGGCAGCACCTACGAGCAGTACTTC; cdr3_aa: CASSLRRGSTYEQYF; j_call: TRBJ2-7; v_call: TRBV27; clone_size: .; d_call: .
cdr3_nt: TGTGCCAGCAGTGGGAGGGAGGGAACTGGGGCCAACGTCCTGACTTTC; cdr3_aa: CASSGREGTGANVLTF; j_call: TRBJ2-6; v_call: TRBV6-1; clone_size: .; d_call: TRBD2
cdr3_nt: TGTGCCAGCAGCCTGAGAAACGAGCAGTACTTC; cdr3_aa: CASSLRNEQYF; j_call: TRBJ2-7; v_call: TRBV13; clone_size: .; d_call: .
cdr3_nt: TGTGCCAGCAGCCAAACCCGGGATAAGGGCGCAGATACGCAGTATTTT; cdr3_aa: CASSQTRDKGADTQYF; j_call: TRBJ2-3; v_call: TRBV16; clone_size: .; d_call: .
cdr3_nt: TGTGCCAGCAGTTTGCGGACAGGGGATTTGGAGCAGTACTTC; cdr3_aa: CASSLRTGDLEQYF; j_call: TRBJ2-7; v_call: TRBV27; clone_size: .; d_call: TRBD1
cdr3_nt: TGTGCCAGCAGTGAGGGGCACCCCTTCTATGGCTACACCTTC; cdr3_aa: CASSEGHPFYGYTF; j_call: TRBJ1-2; v_call: TRBV6-4; clone_size: .; d_call: .
cdr3_nt: TGTGCCAGCAGTTCCCCCGACGGGGGACAAGAGACCCAGTACTTC; cdr3_aa: CASSSPDGGQETQYF; j_call: TRBJ2-5; v_call: TRBV28; clone_size: .; d_call: .
cdr3_nt: TGCAGCGTTGAAGATCGGGTTGAGGCAGTAAACTCCTACGAGCAGTACTTC; cdr3_aa: CSVEDRVEAVNSYEQYF; j_call: TRBJ2-7; v_call: TRBV29-1; clone_size: .; d_call: .
cdr3_nt: TGTGCCTGGTTAGCGGGAGGGAGGAATGAGCAGTTCTTC; cdr3_aa: CAWLAGGRNEQFF; j_call: TRBJ2-1; v_call: TRBV30; clone_size: .; d_call: TRBD2
cdr3_nt: TGTGCCAGCAGCCTTGGCGGGGGATCCGGGGAGCTGTTTTTT; cdr3_aa: CASSLGGGSGELFF; j_call: TRBJ2-2; v_call: TRBV9; clone_size: .; d_call: TRBD2
cdr3_nt: TGTGCCAGCAGTTTTGATCCGGACAGCTACACTGAAGCTTTCTTT; cdr3_aa: CASSFDPDSYTEAFF; j_call: TRBJ1-1; v_call: TRBV28; clone_size: .; d_call: .
cdr3_nt: TGTGCCAGCAGAAGAGGGACAACCTACGAGCAGTACTTC; cdr3_aa: CASRRGTTYEQYF; j_call: TRBJ2-7; v_call: TRBV28; clone_size: .; d_call: .
cdr3_nt: TGTGCCAGCATGGAGACGAACCAGGGCTTCAATCAGCCCCAGCATTTT; cdr3_aa: CASMETNQGFNQPQHF; j_call: TRBJ1-5; v_call: TRBV27; clone_size: .; d_call: .
cdr3_nt: TGTGCCATCAGTGAGTCTGTTAGCGGGAGTAACACCGGGGAGCTGTTTTTT; cdr3_aa: CAISESVSGSNTGELFF; j_call: TRBJ2-2; v_call: TRBV10-3; clone_size: .; d_call: TRBD2
cdr3_nt: TGTGCCAGCAGTGAAGGCGCGGGGGGCTATGGCTACACCTTC; cdr3_aa: CASSEGAGGYGYTF; j_call: TRBJ1-2; v_call: TRBV2; clone_size: .; d_call: .
cdr3_nt: TGTGCCAGCAGCACCCTAGGACAGGGTTTTTACAATGAGCAGTTCTTC; cdr3_aa: CASSTLGQGFYNEQFF; j_call: TRBJ2-1; v_call: TRBV9; clone_size: .; d_call: TRBD1
cdr3_nt: TGTGCCAGCAGTTTCTCCGGACTAGCGTTCTCCTACGAGCAGTACTTC; cdr3_aa: CASSFSGLAFSYEQYF; j_call: TRBJ2-7; v_call: TRBV28; clone_size: .; d_call: TRBD2
cdr3_nt: TGTGCCAGCACTTTCGGGGGGGTCAGCACTGAAGCTTTCTTT; cdr3_aa: CASTFGGVSTEAFF; j_call: TRBJ1-1; v_call: TRBV7-9; clone_size: .; d_call: .
cdr3_nt: TGTGCCAGCAGCTCCCTTTCTGGAAACACCATATATTTT; cdr3_aa: CASSSLSGNTIYF; j_call: TRBJ1-3; v_call: TRBV11-2; clone_size: .; d_call: .
cdr3_nt: TGTGCCAGCAGTTTACGACGGGACAGCTCTGGTGGCTACACCTTC; cdr3_aa: CASSLRRDSSGGYTF; j_call: TRBJ1-2; v_call: TRBV27; clone_size: .; d_call: TRBD1
cdr3_nt: TGTGCCAGCACTCGCCACTCCGGGACTTCACGGAACACTGAAGCTTTCTTT; cdr3_aa: CASTRHSGTSRNTEAFF; j_call: TRBJ1-1; v_call: TRBV6-4; clone_size: .; d_call: .
cdr3_nt: TGTGCCAGCAGTTGGCAGAACACCGGGGAGCTGTTTTTT; cdr3_aa: CASSWQNTGELFF; j_call: TRBJ2-2; v_call: TRBV5-8; clone_size: .; d_call: .
cdr3_nt: TGCAGCGTTTCACAGGGGGCGCAAGCTACTGAAGCTTTCTTT; cdr3_aa: CSVSQGAQATEAFF; j_call: TRBJ1-1; v_call: TRBV29-1; clone_size: .; d_call: TRBD1
cdr3_nt: TGTGCCTGGACCCACGCCCGGACAGGGGTCTACGAGCAGTACTTC; cdr3_aa: CAWTHARTGVYEQYF; j_call: TRBJ2-7; v_call: TRBV30; clone_size: .; d_call: TRBD1
cdr3_nt: TGTGCCAGTAGTATAGCAGGGCCGGGAGAGACCCAGTACTTC; cdr3_aa: CASSIAGPGETQYF; j_call: TRBJ2-5; v_call: TRBV19; clone_size: few; d_call: .